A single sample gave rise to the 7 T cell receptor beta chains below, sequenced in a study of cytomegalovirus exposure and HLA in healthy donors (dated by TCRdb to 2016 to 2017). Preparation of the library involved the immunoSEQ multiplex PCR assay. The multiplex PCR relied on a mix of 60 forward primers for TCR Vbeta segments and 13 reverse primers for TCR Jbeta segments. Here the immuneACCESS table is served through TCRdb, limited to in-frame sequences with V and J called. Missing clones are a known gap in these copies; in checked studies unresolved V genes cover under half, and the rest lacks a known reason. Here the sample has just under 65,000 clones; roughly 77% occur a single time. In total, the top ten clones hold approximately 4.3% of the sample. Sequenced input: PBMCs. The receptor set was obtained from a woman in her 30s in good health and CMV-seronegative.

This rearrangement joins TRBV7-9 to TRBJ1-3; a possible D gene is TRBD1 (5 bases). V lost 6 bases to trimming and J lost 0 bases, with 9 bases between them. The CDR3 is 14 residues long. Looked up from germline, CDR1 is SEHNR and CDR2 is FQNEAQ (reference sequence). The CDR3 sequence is CASSWGGSGNTIYF. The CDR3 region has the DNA TGTGCCAGCAGTTGGGGGGGCTCTGGAAACACCATATATTTT.

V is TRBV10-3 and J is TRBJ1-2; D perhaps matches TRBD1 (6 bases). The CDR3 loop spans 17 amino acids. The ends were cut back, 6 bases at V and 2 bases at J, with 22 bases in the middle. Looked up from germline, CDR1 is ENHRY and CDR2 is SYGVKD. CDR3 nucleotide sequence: TGTGCCATCAGGGGAACGGAACAGGGTGGGGAAAACTATGGCTACACCTTC. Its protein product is CAIRGTEQGGENYGYTF.

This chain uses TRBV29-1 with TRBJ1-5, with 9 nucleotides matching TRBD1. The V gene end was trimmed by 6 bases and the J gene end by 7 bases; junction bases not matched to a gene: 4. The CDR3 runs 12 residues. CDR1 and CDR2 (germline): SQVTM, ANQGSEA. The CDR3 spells CSVGTGRQPQHF. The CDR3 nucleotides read TGCAGCGTCGGGACAGGGAGGCAGCCCCAGCATTTT.

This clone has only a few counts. CDR3 sequence (DNA): TGTGCTCTGTCAATGGGGGGTGGTACGCAGTATTTT. Translating gives CALSMGGGTQYF. The J gene is TRBJ2-3, the V gene TRBV30; tentative D call: TRBD2 (6 bases). The CDR3 is 12 residues long. Germline CDR1 is GTSNPN and CDR2 is SVGIG (reference sequence).

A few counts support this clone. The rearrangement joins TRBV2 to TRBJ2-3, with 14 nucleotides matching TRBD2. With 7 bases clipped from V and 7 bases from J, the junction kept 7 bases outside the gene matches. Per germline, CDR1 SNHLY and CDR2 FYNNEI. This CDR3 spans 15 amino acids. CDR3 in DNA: TGTGCCAGCAACAGACTAGCGGGAGGGGGGAATACGCAGTATTTT. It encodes CASNRLAGGGNTQYF. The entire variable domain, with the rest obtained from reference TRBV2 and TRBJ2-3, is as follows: EPEVTQTPSHQVTQMGQEVILRCVPISNHLYFYWYRQILGQKVEFLVSFYNNEISEKSEIFDDQFSVERPDGSNFTLKIRSTKLEDSAMYFCASNRLAGGGNTQYFGPGTRLTVL.

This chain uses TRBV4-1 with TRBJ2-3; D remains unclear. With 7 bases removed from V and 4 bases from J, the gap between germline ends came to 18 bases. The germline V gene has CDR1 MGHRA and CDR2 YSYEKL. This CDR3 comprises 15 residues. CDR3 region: CASTSSPGSPDTQYF. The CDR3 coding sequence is TGCGCCAGCACCTCAAGTCCCGGGTCGCCAGATACGCAGTATTTT.

CDR3 in DNA: TGTGCCAGCAGTTCCCCGACAGGGCATCAGCCCCAGCATTTT. Its translation: CASSSPTGHQPQHF. V gene TRBV6-6 combines with J gene TRBJ1-5; 7 bases map to TRBD1. Trimming cost V 4 bases and J 5 bases; bases outside gene matches: 5. Germline-derived CDR1 and CDR2 are MNHNY and SVGAGI (reference sequence). The CDR3 has 14 amino acids.